The rows below give T cell receptor beta chains drawn from one sample of a study of PD-1 blockade in mismatch repair-deficient tumors. Some clones are missing from TCRdb's copy, which holds only in-frame ones; the method was immunoSEQ multiplex PCR. The repertoire holds roughly 120,000 clones, with about nine tenths as singletons. The material was peripheral blood, obtained almost 74 weeks after starting pembrolizumab. These receptors originate from an adult with mismatch repair-deficient cancer. The CDR3 runs from the conserved cysteine through the conserved F or W. The D gene is left open where the match is weak. The size entry is marked missing in some rows and otherwise reads once, few, many or a size class.

size	D	J	V	CDR3	DNA
.	TRBD1	TRBJ1-5	TRBV27	CASRSRGLQDQPQHF	TGTGCCAGCAGAAGCAGGGGGCTTCAAGATCAGCCCCAGCATTTT
.	.	TRBJ2-5	TRBV10-2	CASSESGWETQYF	TGCGCCAGCAGTGAGTCGGGGTGGGAGACCCAGTACTTC
.	.	TRBJ2-2	TRBV6-1	CASSELGLGTGELFF	TGTGCCAGCAGTGAACTGGGTCTAGGGACCGGGGAGCTGTTTTTT
.	TRBD1	TRBJ1-5	TRBV7-9	CASSLGQSNQPQHF	TGTGCCAGCAGCTTGGGACAGTCCAATCAGCCCCAGCATTTT
.	.	TRBJ2-7	TRBV4-3	CASSSRATIGLEQYF	TGCGCCAGCAGCTCCCGGGCCACTATCGGACTCGAGCAGTACTTC
.	.	TRBJ2-5	TRBV7-9	CASSFRQAGGETQYF	TGTGCCAGCAGCTTCAGACAGGCAGGAGGAGAGACCCAGTACTTC
once	.	TRBJ2-3	TRBV5-1	CASSLGGSSTDTQYF	TGCGCCAGCAGCCTTGGAGGGTCTAGCACAGATACGCAGTATTTT
.	.	TRBJ1-1	TRBV7-9	CASSGPEPKEAFF	TGTGCCAGCAGCGGCCCAGAGCCGAAGGAAGCTTTCTTT
few	.	TRBJ2-7	TRBV5-1	CASSPGGRAFDEQYF	TGCGCCAGCAGCCCCGGTGGCCGGGCCTTCGACGAGCAGTACTTC
.	TRBD2	TRBJ2-7	TRBV9	CASSANQGLAYEQYF	TGTGCCAGCAGCGCAAACCAAGGACTAGCTTACGAGCAGTACTTC
.	TRBD2	TRBJ2-1	TRBV25-1	CASSDLRGLAGVHEQFF	TGTGCCAGCAGTGATCTCCGAGGACTAGCGGGAGTACATGAGCAGTTCTTC
.	TRBD1	TRBJ1-4	TRBV6-1	CASSLQGAGEKLFF	TGTGCCAGCAGCCTCCAGGGGGCCGGAGAAAAACTGTTTTTT
.	.	TRBJ2-3	TRBV10-3	CAISGDGAGTDTQYF	TGTGCCATCAGTGGGGATGGGGCGGGCACAGATACGCAGTATTTT
.	.	TRBJ1-2	TRBV4-2	CASSQDPEGTYGYTF	TGTGCCAGCAGCCAAGATCCTGAGGGCACCTATGGCTACACCTTC
.	TRBD2	TRBJ2-2	TRBV2	CATPQVGREGTGELFF	TGTGCCACCCCGCAGGTGGGACGGGAGGGGACCGGGGAGCTGTTTTTT
.	.	TRBJ2-1	TRBV27	CASSLSVLGEQFF	TGTGCCAGCAGTTTATCGGTCTTGGGTGAGCAGTTCTTC
.	TRBD1	TRBJ2-7	TRBV29-1	CSVEDRGHYEQYF	TGCAGCGTCGAGGACAGGGGGCACTACGAGCAGTACTTC
.	TRBD2	TRBJ2-1	TRBV11-3	CASSKLPGLGRDEQFF	TGTGCCAGCAGCAAATTACCGGGACTAGGGAGGGATGAGCAGTTCTTC
few	TRBD1	TRBJ1-3	TRBV5-4	CASSLSRRNGQGSGNTIYF	TGTGCCAGCAGCTTAAGCCGAAGAAATGGACAGGGCTCTGGAAACACCATATATTTT
.	TRBD1	TRBJ2-7	TRBV7-6	CASSFSVTGVDEQYF	TGTGCCAGCAGCTTTTCGGTCACAGGGGTGGACGAGCAGTACTTC
.	.	TRBJ2-1	TRBV5-5	CASSFESLALTYNEQFF	TGTGCCAGCAGCTTCGAATCGCTAGCATTAACCTACAATGAGCAGTTCTTC